This TCR beta chain was documented in a study of OX40 agonist ivuxolimab in advanced cancers. Study at large: Eligibility admitted prior anti-PD-1, anti-PD-L1 or anti-CTLA-4 therapy; roughly 37% had some. The study, taken as a whole, reports: On average, CD8+ T cells had more expanded clones than CD4+. Clones of CD4+ and CD8+ blood T cells grew by week 6 at doses of 0.1 to 3.0 mg/kg.

Germline CDR1 reads MDHEN; CDR2 reads SYDVKM. This CDR3 has 19 residues. Trimming stripped 7 bases from V and 0 bases from J, with 25 bases between. Sequencing was performed with immunoSEQ multiplex PCR; in TCRdb, only in-frame clones are kept and a portion is missing. The sample has over 60,000 clones, about 89% seen once. A remark on this clone: Its antigen remains unknown.

This receptor was identified in an adult with an advanced solid tumor such as melanoma, head and neck, liver or kidney cancer. The V call is TRBV28, the J call TRBJ1-5, with D possibly TRBD1 on 6 matching bases. The sequencing used CD4+ or CD8+ T cells sorted from blood, collected in a trial of the OX40 agonist ivuxolimab. CDR3 in amino acids: CASTRPGQRTLGSNQPQHF. The CDR3 region has the DNA TGTGCCAGCACCCGGCCGGGACAAAGGACTTTGGGTAGCAATCAGCCCCAGCATTTT.